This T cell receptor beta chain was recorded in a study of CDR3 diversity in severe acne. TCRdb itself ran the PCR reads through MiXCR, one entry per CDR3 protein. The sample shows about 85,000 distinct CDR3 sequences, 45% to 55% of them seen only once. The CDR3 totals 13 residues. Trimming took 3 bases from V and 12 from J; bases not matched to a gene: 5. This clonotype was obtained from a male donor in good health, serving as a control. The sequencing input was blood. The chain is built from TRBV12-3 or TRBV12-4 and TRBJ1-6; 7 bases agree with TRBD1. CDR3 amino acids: CASSFSGGLPLHF. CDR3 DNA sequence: TGTGCCAGCAGTTTTTCAGGGGGGTTACCCCTCCACTTT.